The TCR beta chain described here comes from a study of blood T cell repertoires in COVID-19. About the study: Sites in the United States, Italy and Spain provided acute and convalescent COVID-19 samples. T cells, B-cell-depleted T cells, or PBMCs supplied cDNA or gDNA.

Germline V lookup: CDR1 SGHTA, CDR2 FQGTGA. V was pared by 0 bases and J by 9 bases, with 9 bases between. This CDR3 is built from 13 residues. In the study's own analysis: Reference gene primer amplification yielded estimated nucleated cell counts. Method: immunoSEQ multiplex PCR; TCRdb's copy keeps in-frame clones and lacks some. From that table come the V and J calls and clone size; the DNA was used to work out D and trimming. The profile shows approximately 240,000 clones, approximately 80% of them singletons. The receptor was derived from a woman of 80 years or more with active or convalescent COVID-19. The chain joins TRBV7-3 to TRBJ2-1; TRBD1 might be the D (6 bases). Sequencing input: peripheral blood. The DNA of the CDR3 is TGTGCCAGCAGCTTAACTCTAGGGGGTGAGCAGTTCTTC. This encodes CASSLTLGGEQFF.